One sample yielded the 23 T cell receptor beta chains listed below, sequenced in a study of vaccination and CD4 T cells after COVID-19. Their recognized antigens are unknown. The treatment was: approximately nine-day PBMC culture with coronavirus spike peptide pools or control peptides (ViraFEST assay). Oncomine TCR Beta short-read sequencing was applied to DNA from cultured CD4+ T cells. From the PCR reads, TCRdb called clonotypes with MiXCR, one entry per CDR3 protein. The sample lists around 15,000 distinct CDR3 sequences, about 31% occurring once. Material: cultured CD4+ T cells from blood. The receptors here all came from a human donor with COVID-19.

This sequence joins TRBV19 and TRBJ1-1, with D perhaps matching TRBD1 (5 bases). Per the germline V gene, CDR1 is LNHDA and CDR2 is SQIVND (reference sequence). The V end was cut by 9 bases, the J end by 2 bases, with 16 bases between. The CDR3 runs to 14 residues. Here the CDR3 reads CASWGGGKNTEAFF. In DNA form, the CDR3 reads TGTGCCAGCTGGGGGGGGGGAAAAAACACTGAAGCTTTCTTT.

This clonotype rates as medium-sized (0.01 to 0.1%). The rearrangement joins TRBV27 to TRBJ1-5; 7 positions match TRBD1. The CDR3 sequence is 13 residues long. Per germline, CDR1 MNHEY and CDR2 SMNVEV (reference sequence). V lost 6 bases, J lost 11 bases, and 10 bases stayed unmatched. The chain's CDR3 is CASSETGTTSQHF. The CDR3 DNA sequence: TGTGCCAGCAGCGAGACAGGGACGACGTCCCAGCATTTT.

This clonotype has a handful of counts. The chain has TRBV15 and TRBJ2-5, with 7 bases identical to TRBD1. Trimming removed 1 base from V and 4 bases from J; junction bases left unmatched: 12. This CDR3 is built from 17 residues. CDR1 is LNHNV and CDR2 is YYDKDF in the germline V gene (reference sequence). CDR3 nucleotides: TGTGCCACCAGCAGAGTCAGGGGGAAGGCCGCCGGAGAGACCCAGTACTTC. Amino acid sequence: CATSRVRGKAAGETQYF.

This clonotype is medium-sized. The V and J genes are TRBV24-1 and TRBJ1-2; possibly TRBD1 for D (5 bases). The CDR3 has 14 residues. CDR1 and CDR2 from the germline V gene are KGHDR and SFDVKD. V was trimmed by 3 bases and J by 6 bases, leaving 13 bases between them. The DNA of the CDR3 is TGTGCCACCAGTGATACCCTTGACAGTAATGGCTACACCTTC. This translates into CATSDTLDSNGYTF.

This clonotype was observed a single time. The CDR3 region has the DNA TGTGCCAGCAGTTTATTGAGGGGGCGGGTGGGAGACACTGAAGCTTTCTTT. Translated: CASSLLRGRVGDTEAFF. The chain has TRBV12-3 or TRBV12-4 and TRBJ1-1; 7 nucleotides match TRBD1. J gave up 3 bases and V 2 bases, and 12 bases lay outside the gene matches. CDR3 length: 17 amino acids.

The V and J genes are TRBV28 and TRBJ2-7; D uncertain. Trimming shortened V by 2 bases and J by 2 bases, and 4 bases separated the two germline ends. The CDR3 has 12 residues. Germline V gene sequence: CDR1 MDHEN, CDR2 SYDVKM. CDR3 protein: CASSLAPYEQYF. The CDR3 nucleotides read TGTGCCAGCAGTTTAGCGCCCTACGAGCAGTACTTC.

This chain uses TRBV6-1 with TRBJ2-5; 7 bases line up with TRBD1. Germline V gene sequence: CDR1 MNHNS, CDR2 SASEGT. V was clipped by 6 bases and J by 2 bases; unmatched bases: 6. CDR3 length: 14 amino acids. The chain's CDR3 is CASRIGQAQETQYF. The CDR3, as DNA: TGTGCCAGCAGAATCGGACAGGCACAAGAGACCCAGTACTTC.

This chain uses TRBV5-4 with TRBJ1-1, with D uncertain. V was trimmed by 2 bases and J by 6 bases, leaving 8 bases between them. Per germline, CDR1 SGHNT and CDR2 YYREEE (reference sequence). The CDR3 is 12 amino acids. The CDR3 reads CASSFLGAEAFF. CDR3 coding DNA: TGTGCCAGCAGCTTTTTAGGCGCTGAAGCTTTCTTT.

The chain combines TRBV9 with TRBJ1-5; no definite D call. This CDR3 is 15 amino acids long. CDR1 and CDR2 from the germline V gene are SGDLS and YYNGEE. The V end was cut by 4 bases, the J end by 0 bases, with 11 bases between. CDR3 bases: TGTGCCAGCAGCCCCGGAGTGGTTAGCAATCAGCCCCAGCATTTT. Translated, it gives CASSPGVVSNQPQHF.

V usage is TRBV27 and J usage is TRBJ2-3; tentative D call: TRBD2 (5 bases). CDR1 MNHEY and CDR2 SMNVEV come from the germline V gene (reference sequence). The CDR3 has 14 amino acids. Deletions cut 4 bases from V and 7 bases from J, with 15 bases between. The CDR3 nucleotides read TGTGCCAGCAGTTCGTCCCGCGGGCCTTATACGCAGTATTTT. This codes for CASSSSRGPYTQYF.

This clonotype was observed a few times. V is TRBV2 and J is TRBJ1-2; possible D gene TRBD1, 5 bases. Per the germline V gene, CDR1 is SNHLY and CDR2 is FYNNEI. V gave up 1 base and J gave up 8 bases, with 8 bases separating them. The CDR3 extends over 12 amino acids. The DNA of the CDR3 is TGTGCCAGCAGTGAAGGTCAGGGAGGCTACACCTTC. Its protein product is CASSEGQGGYTF.

This clonotype has just a few counts. The chain's CDR3 is CASSLGLIEETQYF. Here the CDR3 DNA reads TGTGCCAGCAGCTTGGGCCTTATAGAAGAGACCCAGTACTTC. J is TRBJ2-5 and V is TRBV11-2; no definite D call. The CDR3 is made up of 14 amino acids. V was shortened by 3 bases and J by 3 bases, with 11 bases between the two germline ends. The V gene's germline CDR1 is SGHAT and CDR2 FQNNGV.

The gene calls are TRBV7-3 and TRBJ2-3, with D perhaps matching TRBD1 (5 bases). The V gene lost 0 bases and the J gene lost 1 base, with 5 bases spanning the gap. Germline CDR1 and CDR2: SGHTA and FQGTGA. This CDR3 has 14 residues. The CDR3 DNA follows: TGTGCCAGCAGCTTAACAGGGGGCACAGATACGCAGTATTTT. It yields the protein CASSLTGGTDTQYF.

This chain joins TRBV20-1 and TRBJ1-6; possibly TRBD1 for D (5 bases). V was cut by 0 bases and J by 6 bases, with 15 bases left in between. Germline lookup yields CDR1 DFQATT and CDR2 SNEGSKA (reference sequence). The CDR3 is 16 residues long. The CDR3 reads CSARDLGRGANSPLHF. CDR3 sequence (DNA): TGCAGTGCTAGAGATCTCGGTAGAGGGGCTAATTCACCCCTCCACTTT.

The chain employs TRBV6-1 and TRBJ1-6; D might be TRBD1 (6 bases). The V gene lost 3 bases and the J gene lost 0 bases, with 18 bases spanning the gap. Germline V gene lookup returns CDR1 MNHNS and CDR2 SASEGT. The CDR3 is 19 residues long. The CDR3 DNA follows: TGTGCCAGCAGTGACAATCCGGGGGCCCTGAGCTCCTATAATTCACCCCTCCACTTT. Encoded protein: CASSDNPGALSSYNSPLHF.

This clonotype was seen only a few times. J is TRBJ1-2 and V is TRBV4-3; D is possibly TRBD1 (5 bases). The ends were cut back, 0 bases at V and 7 bases at J, with 15 bases in the middle. Germline CDR1 LGHNA, CDR2 YSLEER. The CDR3 spans 15 residues. CDR3 bases: TGCGCCAGCAGCCAAGAGTTTCACAGGCAAGGTGGCTACACCTTC. It codes for CASSQEFHRQGGYTF.

This clonotype was observed a few times. The V and J genes are TRBV25-1 and TRBJ1-2, with D maybe TRBD1 (5 bases). This CDR3 comprises 15 residues. Germline V gene sequence: CDR1 MGHDK, CDR2 SYGVNS. Trimming stripped 5 bases from V and 7 bases from J, with 20 bases between. The chain's CDR3 is CASSIPGTPVGGYTF. The CDR3 bases are TGTGCCAGCAGTATCCCCGGGACCCCTGTGGGTGGCTACACCTTC.

The CDR3 loop reads CASSLGHPGVTGELFF. The CDR3 DNA reads TGTGCCAGCAGCTTGGGACACCCTGGAGTCACCGGGGAGCTGTTTTTT. This chain joins TRBV11-3 and TRBJ2-2, with D perhaps matching TRBD1 (6 bases). Germline V gene data show CDR1 as SGHNT and CDR2 as YENEEA. With 3 bases removed from V and 4 bases from J, the gap between germline ends came to 15 bases. The CDR3 has 16 amino acids.

This clonotype turned up a few times. This chain joins TRBV20-1 and TRBJ2-3; either TRBD1 or TRBD2 may fit D (6 bases each). From germline, CDR1 is DFQATT and CDR2 SNEGSKA (reference sequence). V was clipped by 5 bases and J by 0 bases, with 15 bases between them. The CDR3 is 15 residues long. The DNA for the CDR3 is TGCAGTGCTCGCCGGGGGCAGACTAGCACAGATACGCAGTATTTT. Amino acids: CSARRGQTSTDTQYF.

This clonotype was seen a handful of times. The V and J genes are TRBV7-2 and TRBJ2-7; maybe TRBD2 (5 bases). Trimming stripped 1 base from V and 7 bases from J, with 14 bases between. The CDR3 runs to 14 residues. Germline V gene sequence: CDR1 SGHTA, CDR2 FQGNSA. Here the CDR3 reads CASSLVVGRGEQYF. The DNA of the CDR3 is TGTGCCAGCAGCTTAGTTGTGGGTAGAGGGGAGCAGTACTTC.

The chain joins TRBV15 to TRBJ2-1; 10 positions agree with TRBD2. Germline values: CDR1 LNHNV, CDR2 YYDKDF (reference sequence). The junction had 13 bases not matched to a gene; V was cut back by 4 bases and J by 4 bases. The CDR3 totals 18 residues. CDR3 sequence: CATSTEGLAGAPYNEQFF. The CDR3 coding sequence is TGTGCCACCAGCACAGAGGGGCTAGCGGGGGCCCCATACAATGAGCAGTTCTTC.

This clonotype showed up just a few times. The chain uses TRBV28 and TRBJ2-2, with D unresolved. The germline V gene encodes CDR1 MDHEN and CDR2 SYDVKM. The CDR3 runs 14 residues. V shed 5 bases and J shed 4 bases, with 11 bases lying between them. CDR3 protein: CASSMVVSTGELFF. CDR3 sequence (DNA): TGTGCCAGCAGTATGGTCGTGTCCACCGGGGAGCTGTTTTTT.

This clonotype was counted a few times. This chain uses TRBV19 with TRBJ2-5; D unclear. CDR1 is LNHDA, CDR2 SQIVND, per germline (reference sequence). The germline V and J ends were trimmed by 4 bases and 3 bases, with 9 bases remaining between them. The length of the CDR3 is 13 residues. CDR3 DNA: TGTGCCAGTAGTACGGACGGTAAAGAGACCCAGTACTTC. This gives the protein CASSTDGKETQYF.